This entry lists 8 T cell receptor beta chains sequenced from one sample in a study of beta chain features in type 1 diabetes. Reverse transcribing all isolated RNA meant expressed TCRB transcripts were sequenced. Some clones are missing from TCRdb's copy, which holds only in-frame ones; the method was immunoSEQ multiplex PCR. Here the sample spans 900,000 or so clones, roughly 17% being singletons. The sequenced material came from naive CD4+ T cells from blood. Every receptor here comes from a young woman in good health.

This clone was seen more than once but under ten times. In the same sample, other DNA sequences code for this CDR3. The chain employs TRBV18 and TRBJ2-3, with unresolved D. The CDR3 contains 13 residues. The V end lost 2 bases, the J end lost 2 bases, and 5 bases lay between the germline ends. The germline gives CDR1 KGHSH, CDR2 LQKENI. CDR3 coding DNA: TGTGCCAGCTCACCATTGAACACAGATACGCAGTATTTT. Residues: CASSPLNTDTQYF.

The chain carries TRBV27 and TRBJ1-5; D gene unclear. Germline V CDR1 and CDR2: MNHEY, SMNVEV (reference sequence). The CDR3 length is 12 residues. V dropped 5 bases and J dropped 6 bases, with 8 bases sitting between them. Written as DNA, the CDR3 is TGTGCCAGCAGTCCACGCCTTCAGCCCCAGCATTTT. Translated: CASSPRLQPQHF.

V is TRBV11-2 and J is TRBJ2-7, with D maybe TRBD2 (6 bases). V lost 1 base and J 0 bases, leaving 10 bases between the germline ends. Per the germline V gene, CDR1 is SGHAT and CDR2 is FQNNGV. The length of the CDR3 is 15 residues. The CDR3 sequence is CASSLAPTSSYEQYF. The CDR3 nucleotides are TGTGCCAGCAGCTTAGCCCCGACTAGCTCCTACGAGCAGTACTTC.

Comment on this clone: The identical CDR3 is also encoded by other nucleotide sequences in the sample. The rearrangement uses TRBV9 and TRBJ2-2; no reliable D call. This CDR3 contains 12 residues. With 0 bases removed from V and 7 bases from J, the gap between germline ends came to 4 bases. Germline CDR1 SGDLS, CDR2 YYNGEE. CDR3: CASSVVGGELFF. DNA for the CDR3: TGTGCCAGCAGCGTAGTCGGCGGGGAGCTGTTTTTT.

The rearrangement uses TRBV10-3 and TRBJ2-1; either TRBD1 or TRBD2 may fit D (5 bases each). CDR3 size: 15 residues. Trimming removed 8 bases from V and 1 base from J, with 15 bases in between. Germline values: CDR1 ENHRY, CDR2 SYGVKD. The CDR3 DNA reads TGTGCCATCGGGGACCCAACAACGTCCTACAATGAGCAGTTCTTC. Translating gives CAIGDPTTSYNEQFF.

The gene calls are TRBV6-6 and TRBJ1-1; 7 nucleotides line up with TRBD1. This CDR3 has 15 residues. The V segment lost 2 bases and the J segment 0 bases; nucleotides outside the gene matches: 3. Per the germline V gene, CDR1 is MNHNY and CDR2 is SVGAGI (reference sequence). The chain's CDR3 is CASSYGGQMNTEAFF. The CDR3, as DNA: TGTGCCAGCAGTTACGGGGGACAGATGAACACTGAAGCTTTCTTT.

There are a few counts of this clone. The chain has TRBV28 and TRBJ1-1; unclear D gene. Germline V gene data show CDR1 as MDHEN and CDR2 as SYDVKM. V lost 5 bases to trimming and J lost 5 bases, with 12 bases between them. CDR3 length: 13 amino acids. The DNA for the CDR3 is TGTGCCAGCAGTGCCTCGACCAGGACTGAAGCTTTCTTT. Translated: CASSASTRTEAFF.

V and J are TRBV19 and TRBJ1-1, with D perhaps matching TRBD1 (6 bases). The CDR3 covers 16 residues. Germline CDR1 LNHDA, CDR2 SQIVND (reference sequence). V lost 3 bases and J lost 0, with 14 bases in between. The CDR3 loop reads CASSISQGLMNTEAFF. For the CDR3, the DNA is TGTGCCAGTAGTATTAGCCAGGGGCTCATGAACACTGAAGCTTTCTTT.